This TCR beta chain was captured by sequencing in a study of blood T cell repertoires in COVID-19. Background on the study: Specimens from acute and convalescent COVID-19 originated in the United States, Italy and Spain. T cells, B-cell-depleted T cells, or PBMCs supplied cDNA or gDNA.

The junction had 5 bases not matched to a gene; V was cut back by 1 base and J by 2 bases. The CDR3 consists of 15 residues. Germline V CDR1 and CDR2: SGHRS, YFSETQ. Under the authors' procedure: How many nucleated cells were present was estimated from reference gene primer amplification. Assay: immunoSEQ multiplex PCR; the TCRdb copy retains only in-frame clones and omits some. V and J calls and clone size are given by that table; D and trimming were obtained from the DNA. The sample contains about 32,000 clones, approximately 85% of which appear only once. Sequences were obtained from peripheral blood. The receptor's source is a man aged 60-69 years with active or convalescent COVID-19. The chain has TRBV5-1 and TRBJ2-5, with 7 positions matching TRBD1. CDR3 coding DNA: TGCGCCAGCAGCTTGCAGGGACAGCCACAAGAGACCCAGTACTTC. It is translated as CASSLQGQPQETQYF.